Each of the 14 T cell receptor beta chains below was sequenced from the same sample in a study of blood T cells in healthy people across ages. The authors ran a second PCR of 7 to 11 cycles using a sample-barcoded 5' primer and a J-beta primer mix. TCRdb reprocessed the 5' RACE reads via MiXCR and lists one record per CDR3 protein. The data hold 1.5 million to 2 million distinct CDR3 sequences, with 40% to 55% observed a single time. The sample comprised blood. The source is a woman between 40 and 50 years old in good health.

This clonotype was counted between two and nine times. The rearrangement links TRBV7-3 to TRBJ2-5; D possibly corresponds to TRBD2 (6 bases). Germline values: CDR1 SGHTA, CDR2 FQGTGA. V was shortened by 4 bases and J by 5 bases, with 17 bases between the two germline ends. This CDR3 region has 15 residues. The CDR3 coding sequence is TGTGCCAGCAGCTCCCTCGCGGGGCGAGTTGAGACCCAGTACTTC. It yields the protein CASSSLAGRVETQYF.

This clonotype turned up a few times. The chain is built from TRBV28 and TRBJ2-5; 9 nucleotides agree with TRBD2. Germline-derived CDR1 and CDR2 are MDHEN and SYDVKM. With 4 bases clipped from V and 5 bases from J, the junction kept 8 bases outside the gene matches. The CDR3 covers 15 residues. CDR3 in amino acids: CASSSSGGPWETQYF. CDR3 coding DNA: TGTGCCAGCAGTTCGAGCGGGGGGCCATGGGAGACCCAGTACTTC.

The genes are TRBV4-1 and TRBJ2-3; D is possibly TRBD2 (5 bases). CDR1 MGHRA and CDR2 YSYEKL come from the germline V gene. This CDR3 region has 16 residues. The V and J ends lost 1 base and 4 bases respectively, with 15 bases between them. CDR3 DNA: TGCGCCAGCAGCCAAGTGGGTCTAGGAGGACCAGATACGCAGTATTTT. Protein: CASSQVGLGGPDTQYF.

This clonotype was found a few times. The V gene is TRBV20-1, the J gene TRBJ2-3; 11 bases fit TRBD2. V shed 2 bases, J shed 1 base, and the junction held 14 bases outside the gene matches. This CDR3 is built from 19 residues. Germline V CDR1 and CDR2: DFQATT, SNEGSKA (reference sequence). The CDR3 bases are TGCAGTGCTAGAAGTTATCTAGCGGGGGGACCTCTACGCACAGATACGCAGTATTTT. This translates into CSARSYLAGGPLRTDTQYF.

The chain carries TRBV6-2 or TRBV6-3 and TRBJ2-5; possibly TRBD1 for D (6 bases). The V end lost 4 bases, the J end lost 4 bases, and 16 bases lay between the germline ends. This CDR3 contains 15 residues. Germline loops: CDR1 MNHEY, CDR2 SVGEGT. The CDR3 coding sequence is TGTGCCAGCAGTTTCATTAACAGGGAGCCAGAGACCCAGTACTTC. Protein: CASSFINREPETQYF.

This clonotype turned up a few times. The gene calls are TRBV10-2 and TRBJ2-3, with D unclear. V lost 2 bases and J lost 0, with 9 bases in between. This CDR3 region has 15 residues. Per germline, CDR1 WSHSY and CDR2 SAAADI. DNA for the CDR3: TGCGCCAGCAGTGAGGGCCGATATAGCACAGATACGCAGTATTTT. Residues: CASSEGRYSTDTQYF.

V and J are TRBV20-1 and TRBJ2-5, with D unclear. Trimming cost V 2 bases and J 1 base, with 8 bases left between them. CDR3 length equals 13 residues. CDR1 is DFQATT and CDR2 is SNEGSKA in the germline V gene (reference sequence). CDR3 nucleotides: TGCAGTGCTAGACCTCCCTCCCAAGAGACCCAGTACTTC. Protein product: CSARPPSQETQYF.

This clonotype has a single count. V usage is TRBV7-3 and J usage is TRBJ2-1; 7 positions match TRBD2. The CDR3 consists of 13 residues. Germline V CDR1 and CDR2: SGHTA, FQGTGA. J lost 5 bases, V lost 6 bases, and 4 bases had no gene match. The CDR3 DNA sequence: TGTGCCAGCAGGAGCGGGGAGAACAATGAGCAGTTCTTC. It yields the protein CASRSGENNEQFF.

The rearrangement uses TRBV21-1 and TRBJ1-5; the table's D gene call, TRBD1, was not cross checked with the DNA. TRBV21-1 is a pseudogene locus. CDR3 length: 14 amino acids. CDR3 coding DNA: TGTGCCAGCAGAGGACAGACTTTCAATCAGCCCCAGCATTTT. Amino acid sequence: CASRGQTFNQPQHF.

This clonotype appeared a few times. The chain has TRBV9 and TRBJ2-1; the match to TRBD1 covers 9 bases. Germline V gives CDR1 SGDLS, CDR2 YYNGEE. V lost 0 bases, J lost 9 bases, and 7 bases stayed unmatched. CDR3 length: 15 residues. The CDR3 DNA follows: TGTGCCAGCAGCGTAGTGGGAACAGGGGGCCTTGAGCAGTTCTTC. It specifies CASSVVGTGGLEQFF.

This sequence joins TRBV11-1 and TRBJ2-1, with D possibly matching TRBD1 (5 bases). V lost 0 bases to trimming and J lost 10 bases, with 16 bases between them. The length of the CDR3 is 15 residues. Germline V lookup: CDR1 SGHAT, CDR2 FQDESV (reference sequence). CDR3 DNA sequence: TGTGCCAGCAGCTTAGCGACAGCACAAACCTACGAGCAGTTCTTC. The encoded protein is CASSLATAQTYEQFF.

The CDR3 loop is CASSQDYKGARDGYTF. The CDR3 DNA is TGTGCCAGCAGCCAAGATTATAAGGGGGCGAGGGATGGCTACACCTTC. The J gene is TRBJ1-2, the V gene TRBV4-2; 7 positions match TRBD1. Trimming cost V 0 bases and J 6 bases; bases outside gene matches: 10. The germline V gene has CDR1 LGHNA and CDR2 YNFKEQ. This CDR3 is built from 16 residues.

The V gene is TRBV5-1, the J gene TRBJ2-1, with D possibly matching TRBD1 (7 bases). The CDR3 has 15 residues. CDR1 and CDR2 from the germline V gene are SGHRS and YFSETQ. V dropped 6 bases and J dropped 3 bases, with 16 bases sitting between them. Here the CDR3 reads CASNTRGARYNEQFF. The CDR3 DNA sequence: TGCGCCAGCAACACCAGGGGGGCCCGCTACAATGAGCAGTTCTTC.

V gene TRBV29-1 combines with J gene TRBJ2-5, with D perhaps TRBD2 (6 bases). This CDR3 contains 12 residues. Germline-derived CDR1 and CDR2 are SQVTM and ANQGSEA. V dropped 7 bases and J dropped 6 bases, with 15 bases sitting between them. The CDR3 spells CSAVVGGQTQYF. The CDR3 nucleotides read TGCAGCGCAGTCGTGGGGGGACAGACCCAGTACTTC.